This T cell receptor (beta chain) was captured by sequencing in a study of blood T cell repertoires in COVID-19. The table came from immunoSEQ multiplex PCR; TCRdb's copy has only in-frame clones and leaves some out. The sample includes more than 95,000 clones, approximately 84% of them seen just once. CDR1 and CDR2 (germline): SGHRS, YFSETQ. The CDR3 sequence is 16 residues long. V was pared by 4 bases and J by 1 base, with 14 bases between. Material: peripheral blood. This rearrangement joins TRBV5-1 to TRBJ2-2; D unresolved. This sequence originates from a human donor in a cohort sampled during active COVID-19. In DNA, the CDR3 is TGCGCCAGCAGCATCCGGGTCTCCGGGAACACCGGGGAGCTGTTTTTT. It is translated as CASSIRVSGNTGELFF.